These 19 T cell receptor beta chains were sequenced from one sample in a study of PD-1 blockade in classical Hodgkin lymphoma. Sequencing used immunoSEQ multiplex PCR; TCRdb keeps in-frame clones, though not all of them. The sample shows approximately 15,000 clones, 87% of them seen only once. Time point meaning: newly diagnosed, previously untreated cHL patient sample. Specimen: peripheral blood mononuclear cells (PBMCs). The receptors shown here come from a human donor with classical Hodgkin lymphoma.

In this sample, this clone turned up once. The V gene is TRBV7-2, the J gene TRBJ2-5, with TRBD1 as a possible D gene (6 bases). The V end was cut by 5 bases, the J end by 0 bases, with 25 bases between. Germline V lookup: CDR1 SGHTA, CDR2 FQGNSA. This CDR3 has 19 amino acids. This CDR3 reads CASSDGPAGRGGNQETQYF. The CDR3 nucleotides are TGTGCCAGCAGCGATGGCCCCGCAGGGCGAGGGGGTAACCAAGAGACCCAGTACTTC.

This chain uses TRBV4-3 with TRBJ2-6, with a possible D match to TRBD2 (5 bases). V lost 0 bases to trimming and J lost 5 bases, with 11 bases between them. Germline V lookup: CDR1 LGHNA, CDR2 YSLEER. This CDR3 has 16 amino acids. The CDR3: CASSQDPGIRANVLTF. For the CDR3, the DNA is TGCGCCAGCAGCCAAGATCCGGGAATTAGGGCCAACGTCCTGACTTTC.

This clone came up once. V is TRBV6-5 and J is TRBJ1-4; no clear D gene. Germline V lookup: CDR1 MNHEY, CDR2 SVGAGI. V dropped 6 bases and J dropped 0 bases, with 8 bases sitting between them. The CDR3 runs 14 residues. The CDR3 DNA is TGTGCCAGCAGCCCGATACCAACTAATGAAAAACTGTTTTTT. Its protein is CASSPIPTNEKLFF.

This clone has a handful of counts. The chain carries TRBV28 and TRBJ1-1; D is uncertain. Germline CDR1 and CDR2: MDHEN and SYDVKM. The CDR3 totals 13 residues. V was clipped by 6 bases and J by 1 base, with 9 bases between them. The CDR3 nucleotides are TGTGCCAGCAGGCCACCGGGGAACACTGAAGCTTTCTTT. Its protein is CASRPPGNTEAFF.

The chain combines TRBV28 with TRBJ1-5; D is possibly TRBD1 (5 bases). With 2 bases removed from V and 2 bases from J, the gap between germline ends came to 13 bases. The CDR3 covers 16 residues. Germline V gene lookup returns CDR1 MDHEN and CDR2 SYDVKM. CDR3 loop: CASSLVGQRGNQPQHF. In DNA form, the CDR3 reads TGTGCCAGCAGTTTAGTGGGGCAAAGGGGCAATCAGCCCCAGCATTTT.

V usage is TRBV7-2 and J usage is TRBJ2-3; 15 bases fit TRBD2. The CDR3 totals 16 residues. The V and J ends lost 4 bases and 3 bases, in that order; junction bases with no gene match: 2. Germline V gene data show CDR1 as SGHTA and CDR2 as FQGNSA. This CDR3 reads CASSWGLAGGTDTQYF. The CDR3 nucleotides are TGTGCCAGCAGCTGGGGACTAGCGGGAGGTACAGATACGCAGTATTTT.

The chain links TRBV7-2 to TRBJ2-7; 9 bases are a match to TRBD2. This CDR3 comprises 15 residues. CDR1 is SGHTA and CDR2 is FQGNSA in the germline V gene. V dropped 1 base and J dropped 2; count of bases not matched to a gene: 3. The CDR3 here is CASSLGGRATYEQYF. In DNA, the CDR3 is TGTGCCAGCAGCTTAGGCGGGAGGGCCACCTACGAGCAGTACTTC. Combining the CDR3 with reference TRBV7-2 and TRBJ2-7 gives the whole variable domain GAGVSQSPSNKVTEKGKDVELRCDPISGHTALYWYRQSLGQGLEFLIYFQGNSAPDKSGLPSDRFSAERTGGSVSTLTIQRTQQEDSAVYLCASSLGGRATYEQYFGPGTRLTVT.

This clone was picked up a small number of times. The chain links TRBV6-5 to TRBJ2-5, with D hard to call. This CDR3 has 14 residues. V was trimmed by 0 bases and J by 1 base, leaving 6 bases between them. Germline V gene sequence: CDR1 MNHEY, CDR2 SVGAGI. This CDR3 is CASSYSHGQETQYF. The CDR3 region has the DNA TGTGCCAGCAGTTACTCCCACGGCCAAGAGACCCAGTACTTC.

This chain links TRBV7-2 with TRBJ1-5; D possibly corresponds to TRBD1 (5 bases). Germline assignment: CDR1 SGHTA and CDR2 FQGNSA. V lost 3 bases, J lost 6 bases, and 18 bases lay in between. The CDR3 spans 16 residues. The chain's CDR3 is CASSLISSRGVQPQHF. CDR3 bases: TGTGCCAGCAGCTTGATATCGAGCAGAGGGGTTCAGCCCCAGCATTTT.

CDR3 sequence reads: CHPRTNYGYTF. The DNA of the CDR3 is TGTCACCCTAGGACGAACTATGGCTACACCTTC. The chain employs TRBV28 and TRBJ1-2, with D unresolved. This CDR3 region has 11 residues. The germline V gene has CDR1 MDHEN and CDR2 SYDVKM.

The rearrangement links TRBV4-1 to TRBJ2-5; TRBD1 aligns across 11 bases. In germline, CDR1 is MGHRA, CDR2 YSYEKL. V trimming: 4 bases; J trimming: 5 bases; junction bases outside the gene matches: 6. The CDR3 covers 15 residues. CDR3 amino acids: CASSPAGQGAETQYF. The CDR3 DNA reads TGCGCCAGCAGCCCGGCTGGACAGGGGGCCGAGACCCAGTACTTC.

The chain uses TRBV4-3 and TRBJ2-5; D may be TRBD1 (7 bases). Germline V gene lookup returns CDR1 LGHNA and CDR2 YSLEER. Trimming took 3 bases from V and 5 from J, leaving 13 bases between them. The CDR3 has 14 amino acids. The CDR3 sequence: CASSQQQGRETQYF. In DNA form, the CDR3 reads TGCGCCAGCAGCCAGCAACAGGGGAGGGAGACCCAGTACTTC.

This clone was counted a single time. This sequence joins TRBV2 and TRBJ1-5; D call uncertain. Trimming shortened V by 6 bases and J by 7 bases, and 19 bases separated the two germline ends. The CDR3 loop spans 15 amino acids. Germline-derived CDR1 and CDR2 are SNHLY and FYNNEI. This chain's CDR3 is CASSPPGSMRQPQHF. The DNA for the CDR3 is TGTGCCAGCAGCCCGCCAGGATCAATGAGGCAGCCCCAGCATTTT.

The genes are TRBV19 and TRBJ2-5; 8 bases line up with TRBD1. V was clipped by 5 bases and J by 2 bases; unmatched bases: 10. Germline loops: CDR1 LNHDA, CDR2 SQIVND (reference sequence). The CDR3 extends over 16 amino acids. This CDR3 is CASSAPRQGIQETQYF. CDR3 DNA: TGTGCCAGTAGTGCCCCCCGACAGGGGATACAAGAGACCCAGTACTTC.

The CDR3, as DNA: TGTGCCAGCAGTGATATACAGGGGGCGAACACTGAAGCTTTCTTT. The encoded protein is CASSDIQGANTEAFF. The V and J genes are TRBV6-1 and TRBJ1-1; 9 nucleotides agree with TRBD1. The trim removed 3 bases at V and 1 base at J, leaving 3 bases unmatched. The CDR3 loop spans 15 amino acids. Germline lookup yields CDR1 MNHNS and CDR2 SASEGT.

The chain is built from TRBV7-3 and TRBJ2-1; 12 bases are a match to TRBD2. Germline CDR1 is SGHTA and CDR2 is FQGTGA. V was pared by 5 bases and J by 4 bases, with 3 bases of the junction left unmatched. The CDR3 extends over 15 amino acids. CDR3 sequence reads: CASSTGLAGYNEQFF. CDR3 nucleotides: TGTGCCAGCAGCACCGGACTAGCGGGGTACAATGAGCAGTTCTTC. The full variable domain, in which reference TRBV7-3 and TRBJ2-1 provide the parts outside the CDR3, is GAGVSQTPSNKVTEKGKYVELRCDPISGHTALYWYRQSLGQGPEFLIYFQGTGAADDSGLPNDRFFAVRPEGSVSTLKIQRTERGDSAVYLCASSTGLAGYNEQFFGPGTRLTVL.

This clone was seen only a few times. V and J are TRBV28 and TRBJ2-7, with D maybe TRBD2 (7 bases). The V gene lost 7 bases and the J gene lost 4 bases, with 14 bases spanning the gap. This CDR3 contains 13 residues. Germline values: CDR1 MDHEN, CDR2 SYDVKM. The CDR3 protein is CASTAGDKYEQYF. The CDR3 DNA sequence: TGTGCCAGCACCGCGGGGGACAAATACGAGCAGTACTTC. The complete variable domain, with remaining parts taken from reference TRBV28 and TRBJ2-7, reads DVKVTQSSRYLVKRTGEKVFLECVQDMDHENMFWYRQDPGLGLRLIYFSYDVKMKEKGDIPEGYSVSREKKERFSLILESASTNQTSMYLCASTAGDKYEQYFGPGTRLTVT.

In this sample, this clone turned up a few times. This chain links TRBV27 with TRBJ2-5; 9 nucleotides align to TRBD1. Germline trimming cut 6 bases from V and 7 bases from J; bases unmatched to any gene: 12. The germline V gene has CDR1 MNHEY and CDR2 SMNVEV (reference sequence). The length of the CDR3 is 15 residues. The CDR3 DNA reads TGTGCCAGCAGGAAGGGGACAGGGCCGGAGGGGACCCAGTACTTC. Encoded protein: CASRKGTGPEGTQYF.

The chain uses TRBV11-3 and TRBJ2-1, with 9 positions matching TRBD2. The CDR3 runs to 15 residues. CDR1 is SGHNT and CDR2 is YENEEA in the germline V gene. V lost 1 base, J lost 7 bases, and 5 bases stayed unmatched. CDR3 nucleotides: TGTGCCAGCAGCTTAGGCGGGGGGGGTATAAATGAGCAGTTCTTC. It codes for CASSLGGGGINEQFF.